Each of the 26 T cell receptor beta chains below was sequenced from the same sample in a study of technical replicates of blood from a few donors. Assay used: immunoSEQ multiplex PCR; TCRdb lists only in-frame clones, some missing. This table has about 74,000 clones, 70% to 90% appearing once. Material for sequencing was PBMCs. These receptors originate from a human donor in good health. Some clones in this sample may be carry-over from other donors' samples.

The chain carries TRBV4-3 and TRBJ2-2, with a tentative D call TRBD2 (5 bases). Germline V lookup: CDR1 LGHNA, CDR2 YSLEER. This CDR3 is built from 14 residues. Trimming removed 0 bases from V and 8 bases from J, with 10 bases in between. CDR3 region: CASSQDRDMGELFF. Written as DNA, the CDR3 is TGCGCCAGCAGCCAAGACCGGGATATGGGGGAGCTGTTTTTT.

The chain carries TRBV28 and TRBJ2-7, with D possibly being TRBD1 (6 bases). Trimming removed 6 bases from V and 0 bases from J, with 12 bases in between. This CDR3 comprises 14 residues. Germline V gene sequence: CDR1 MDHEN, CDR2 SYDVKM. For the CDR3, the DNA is TGTGCCAGCAGGCCCAGGGGAACCTCCTACGAGCAGTACTTC. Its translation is CASRPRGTSYEQYF.

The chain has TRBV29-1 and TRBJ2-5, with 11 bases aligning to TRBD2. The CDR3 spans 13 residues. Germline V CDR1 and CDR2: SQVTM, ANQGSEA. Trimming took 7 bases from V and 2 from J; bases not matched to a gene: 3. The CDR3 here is CSAWTSGQETQYF. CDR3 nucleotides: TGCAGCGCCTGGACTAGCGGGCAAGAGACCCAGTACTTC. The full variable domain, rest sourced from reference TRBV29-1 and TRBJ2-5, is SAVISQKPSRDICQRGTSLTIQCQVDSQVTMMFWYRQQPGQSLTLIATANQGSEATYESGFVIDKFPISRPNLTFSTLTVSNMSPEDSSIYLCSAWTSGQETQYFGPGTRLLVL.

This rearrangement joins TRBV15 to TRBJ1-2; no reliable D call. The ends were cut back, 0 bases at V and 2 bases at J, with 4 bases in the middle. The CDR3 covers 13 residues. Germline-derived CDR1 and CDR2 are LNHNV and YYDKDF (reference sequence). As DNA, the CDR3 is TGTGCCACCAGCAGAGACAGAAACTATGGCTACACCTTC. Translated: CATSRDRNYGYTF.

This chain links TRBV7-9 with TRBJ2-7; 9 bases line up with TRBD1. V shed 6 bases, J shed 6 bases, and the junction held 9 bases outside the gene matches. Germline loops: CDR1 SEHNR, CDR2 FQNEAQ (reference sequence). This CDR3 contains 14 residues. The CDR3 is CASSLGQGFAEQYF. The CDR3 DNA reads TGTGCCAGCAGTTTGGGACAGGGATTTGCCGAGCAGTACTTC.

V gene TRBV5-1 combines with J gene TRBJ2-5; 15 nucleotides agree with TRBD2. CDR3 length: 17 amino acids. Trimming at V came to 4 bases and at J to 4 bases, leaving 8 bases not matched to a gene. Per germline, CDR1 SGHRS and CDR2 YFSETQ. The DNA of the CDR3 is TGCGCCAGCAGCCCCCGGGGACTAGCGGGAGGTGTAGAGACCCAGTACTTC. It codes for CASSPRGLAGGVETQYF.

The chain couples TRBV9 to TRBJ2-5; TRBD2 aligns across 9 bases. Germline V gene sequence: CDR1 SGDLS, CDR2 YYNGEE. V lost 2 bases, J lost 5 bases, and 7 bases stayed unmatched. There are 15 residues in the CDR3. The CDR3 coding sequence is TGTGCCAGCAGCGTCAGCGGGGGGCCTTGGGAGACCCAGTACTTC. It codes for CASSVSGGPWETQYF.

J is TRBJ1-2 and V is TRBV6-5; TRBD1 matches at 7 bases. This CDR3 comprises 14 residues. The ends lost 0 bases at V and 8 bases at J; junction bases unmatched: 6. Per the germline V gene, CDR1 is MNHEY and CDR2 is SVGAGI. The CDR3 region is CASSYSGTAWGYTF. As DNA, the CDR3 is TGTGCCAGCAGTTACTCCGGGACAGCTTGGGGCTACACCTTC.

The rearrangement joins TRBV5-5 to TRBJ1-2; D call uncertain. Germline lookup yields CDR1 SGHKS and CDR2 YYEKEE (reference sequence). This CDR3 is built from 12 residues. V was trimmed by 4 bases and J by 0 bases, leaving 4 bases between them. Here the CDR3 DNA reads TGTGCCAGCAGCGGCACTAACTATGGCTACACCTTC. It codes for CASSGTNYGYTF.

The CDR3 loop is CASRSTNTEAFF. The CDR3 bases are TGTGCCAGCAGATCAACTAACACTGAAGCTTTCTTT. The chain joins TRBV6-5 to TRBJ1-1, with D hard to call. The CDR3 is 12 amino acids. The germline V and J ends were trimmed by 6 bases and 2 bases, with 7 bases remaining between them. Looked up from germline, CDR1 is MNHEY and CDR2 is SVGAGI.

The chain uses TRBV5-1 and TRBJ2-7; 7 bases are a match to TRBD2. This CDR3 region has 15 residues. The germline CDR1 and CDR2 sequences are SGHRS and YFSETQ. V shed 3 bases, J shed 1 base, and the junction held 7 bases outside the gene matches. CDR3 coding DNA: TGCGCCAGCAGCTCTATAGCGGGTTGTTCCTACGAGCAGTACTTC. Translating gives CASSSIAGCSYEQYF.

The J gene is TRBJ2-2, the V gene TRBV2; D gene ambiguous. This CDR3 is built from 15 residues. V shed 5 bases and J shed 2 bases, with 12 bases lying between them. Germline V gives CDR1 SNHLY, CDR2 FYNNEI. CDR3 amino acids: CASSPAGSNTGELFF. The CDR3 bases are TGTGCCAGCAGTCCGGCCGGGTCAAACACCGGGGAGCTGTTTTTT.

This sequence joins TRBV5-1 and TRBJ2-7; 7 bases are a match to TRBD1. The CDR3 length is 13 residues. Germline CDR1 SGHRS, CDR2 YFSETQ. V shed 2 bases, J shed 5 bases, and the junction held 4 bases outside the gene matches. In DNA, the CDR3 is TGCGCCAGCAGCTTTGGACAGGCAAACGAGCAGTACTTC. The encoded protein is CASSFGQANEQYF.

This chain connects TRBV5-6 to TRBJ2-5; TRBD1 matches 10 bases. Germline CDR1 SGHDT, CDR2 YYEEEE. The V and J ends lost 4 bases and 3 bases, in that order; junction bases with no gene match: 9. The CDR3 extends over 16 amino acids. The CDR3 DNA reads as TGTGCCAGCAGCGCGGTCGGGACAGGGGAAAAAGAGACCCAGTACTTC. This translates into CASSAVGTGEKETQYF. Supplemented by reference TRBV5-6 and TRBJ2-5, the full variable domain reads DAGVTQSPTHLIKTRGQQVTLRCSPKSGHDTVSWYQQALGQGPQFIFQYYEEEERQRGNFPDRFSGHQFPNYSSELNVNALLLGDSALYLCASSAVGTGEKETQYFGPGTRLLVL.

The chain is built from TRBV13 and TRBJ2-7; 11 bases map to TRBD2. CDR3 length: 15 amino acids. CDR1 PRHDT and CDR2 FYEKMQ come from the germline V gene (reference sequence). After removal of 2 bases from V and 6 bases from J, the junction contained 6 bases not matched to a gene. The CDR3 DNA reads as TGTGCCAGCAGCTTATGGGGTAGCGGGGGGGCCGAGCAGTACTTC. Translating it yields CASSLWGSGGAEQYF.

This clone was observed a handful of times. CDR3: CASSSPGRQTGEKLFF. As DNA, the CDR3 is TGTGCCAGCAGCTCGCCGGGACGTCAGACAGGGGAAAAACTGTTTTTT. The V and J genes are TRBV4-2 and TRBJ1-4; TRBD1 agrees at 7 bases. Germline trimming cut 5 bases from V and 8 bases from J; bases unmatched to any gene: 14. The CDR3 consists of 16 residues. Germline CDR1 is LGHNA and CDR2 is YNFKEQ.

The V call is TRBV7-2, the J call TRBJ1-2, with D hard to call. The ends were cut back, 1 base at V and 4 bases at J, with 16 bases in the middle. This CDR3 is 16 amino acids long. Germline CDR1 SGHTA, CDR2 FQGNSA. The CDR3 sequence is CASSLDGGEPGYGYTF. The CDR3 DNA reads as TGTGCCAGCAGCTTAGACGGAGGCGAGCCGGGCTATGGCTACACCTTC.

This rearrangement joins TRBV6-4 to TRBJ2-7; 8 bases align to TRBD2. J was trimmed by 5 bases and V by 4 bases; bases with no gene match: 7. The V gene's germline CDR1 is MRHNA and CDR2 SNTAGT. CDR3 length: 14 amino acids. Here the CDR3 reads CASSASGGGDEQYF. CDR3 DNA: TGTGCCAGCAGTGCGTCGGGGGGGGGCGACGAGCAGTACTTC.

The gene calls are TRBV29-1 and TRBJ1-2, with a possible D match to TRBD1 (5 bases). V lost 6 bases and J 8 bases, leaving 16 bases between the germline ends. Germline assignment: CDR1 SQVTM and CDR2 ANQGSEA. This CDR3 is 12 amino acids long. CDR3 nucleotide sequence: TGCAGCGTGACAGACCCGGCGGAGGGCTACACCTTC. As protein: CSVTDPAEGYTF.

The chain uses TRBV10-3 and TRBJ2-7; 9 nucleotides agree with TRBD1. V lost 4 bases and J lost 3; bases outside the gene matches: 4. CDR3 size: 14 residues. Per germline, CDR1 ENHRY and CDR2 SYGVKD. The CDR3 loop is CAISATGGIYEQYF. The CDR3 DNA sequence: TGTGCCATCAGTGCAACAGGGGGCATCTACGAGCAGTACTTC.

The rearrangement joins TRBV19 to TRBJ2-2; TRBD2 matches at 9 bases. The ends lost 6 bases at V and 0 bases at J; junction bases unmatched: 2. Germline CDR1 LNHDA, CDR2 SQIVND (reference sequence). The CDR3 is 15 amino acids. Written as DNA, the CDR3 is TGTGCCAGTAGATTAGCGGGAGCGAACACCGGGGAGCTGTTTTTT. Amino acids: CASRLAGANTGELFF.

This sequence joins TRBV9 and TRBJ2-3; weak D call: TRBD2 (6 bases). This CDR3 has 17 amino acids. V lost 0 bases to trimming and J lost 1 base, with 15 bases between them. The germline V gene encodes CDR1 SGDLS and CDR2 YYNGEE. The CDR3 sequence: CASSVAPGRERTDTQYF. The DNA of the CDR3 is TGTGCCAGCAGCGTAGCCCCCGGACGGGAGCGCACAGATACGCAGTATTTT.

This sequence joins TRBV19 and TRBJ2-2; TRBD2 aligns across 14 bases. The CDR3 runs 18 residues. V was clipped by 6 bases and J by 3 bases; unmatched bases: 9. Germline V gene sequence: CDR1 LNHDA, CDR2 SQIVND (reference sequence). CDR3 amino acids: CASRMGLAGVLDTGELFF. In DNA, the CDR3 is TGTGCCAGTAGGATGGGACTAGCGGGAGTCTTAGACACCGGGGAGCTGTTTTTT.

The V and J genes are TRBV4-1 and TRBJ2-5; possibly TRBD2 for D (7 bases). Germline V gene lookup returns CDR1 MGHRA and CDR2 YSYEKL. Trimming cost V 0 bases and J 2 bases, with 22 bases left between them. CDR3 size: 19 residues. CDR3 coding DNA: TGCGCCAGCAGCCAAGACTACCACTACGGGGGGCACCCACAAGAGACCCAGTACTTC. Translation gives CASSQDYHYGGHPQETQYF.

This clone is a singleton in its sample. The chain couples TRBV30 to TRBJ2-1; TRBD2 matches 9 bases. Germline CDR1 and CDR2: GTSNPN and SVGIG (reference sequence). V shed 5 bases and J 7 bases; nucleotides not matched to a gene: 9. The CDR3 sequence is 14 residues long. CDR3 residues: CAWRGAGGMNEQFF. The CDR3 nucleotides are TGTGCCTGGCGAGGGGCGGGAGGGATGAATGAGCAGTTCTTC. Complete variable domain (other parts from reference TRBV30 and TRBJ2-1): SQTIHQWPATLVQPVGSPLSLECTVEGTSNPNLYWYRQAAGRGLQLLFYSVGIGQISSEVPQNLSASRPQDRQFILSSKKLLLSDSGFYLCAWRGAGGMNEQFFGPGTRLTVL.

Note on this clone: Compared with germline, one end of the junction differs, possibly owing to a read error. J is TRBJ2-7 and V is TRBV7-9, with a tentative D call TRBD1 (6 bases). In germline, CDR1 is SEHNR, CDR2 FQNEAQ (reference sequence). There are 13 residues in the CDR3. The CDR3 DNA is TGTGCCAGCCGCTTGTCAGGGGAGTACGAGCAGTACTTC. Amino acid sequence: CASRLSGEYEQYF.